This T cell receptor (beta chain) is drawn from a study of PD-L1 blockade in urothelial cancer. Study-level background: Study patients had been treated with 0 to 3 previous chemotherapy regimens. Treatment start was followed by blood analysis at 3 weeks (second dose) and again at 6 weeks. The median T cell count in blood samples was 141,255.

Profiling relied on immunoSEQ multiplex PCR, and the TCRdb table lists in-frame clones only, not all of them. The sample records tens of thousands of clones, around nine tenths being singletons. As to time point: pretreatment peripheral blood. Sample: PBMCs, taken around atezolizumab (anti-PD-L1) treatment. The receptor's source is a woman aged 55-75 years with urothelial cancer.

The CDR3 bases are TGTGCCATCAGCCGGGAGGGAAGGGGCTACGAGCAGTACTTC. Translation: CAISREGRGYEQYF. The V call is TRBV10-3, the J call TRBJ2-7, with 8 positions matching TRBD2. V shed 6 bases, J shed 3 bases, and the junction held 7 bases outside the gene matches. The CDR3 runs 14 residues. Per the germline V gene, CDR1 is ENHRY and CDR2 is SYGVKD.